Listed below are T cell receptor beta chains from one sample, sequenced in a study of cytomegalovirus exposure and HLA in healthy donors. Assay used: immunoSEQ multiplex PCR; TCRdb lists only in-frame clones, some missing. The top ten clones hold 6.5% to 7.5% of a sample with more than 150,000 clones, 65% to 90% of them seen once. The specimen sequenced was PBMCs. These receptors originate from a woman between 50 and 59 years old in good health and CMV-seropositive. The CDR3 runs from the conserved cysteine through the conserved F or W. A D gene is named only where the DNA matches it firmly. Clone size is not always given. Where it is, it says once, few, many or a class for expanded clones.

j_call,v_call,d_call,clone_size,cdr3_aa,cdr3_nt
TRBJ1-1,TRBV4-1,.,.,CASSQRTTENTEAFF,TGCGCCAGCAGCCAACGTACGACAGAAAACACTGAAGCTTTCTTT
TRBJ1-3,TRBV5-8,.,.,CASSLKGQNTIYF,TGTGCCAGCAGCTTGAAAGGACAAAACACCATATATTTT
TRBJ2-1,TRBV5-4,TRBD2,.,CASSLTSGGNEQFF,TGTGCCAGCAGCTTGACTAGCGGGGGCAATGAGCAGTTCTTC
TRBJ1-2,TRBV5-1,TRBD1,.,CASSSGTGSNYGYTF,TGCGCCAGCAGTTCCGGGACAGGATCTAACTATGGCTACACCTTC
TRBJ2-1,TRBV19,TRBD2,.,CASSIDWSGSGAHNEQFF,TGTGCCAGTAGTATAGATTGGTCCGGTAGCGGGGCGCACAATGAGCAGTTCTTC
TRBJ1-3,TRBV30,TRBD1,few,CAWNKPGQGAGNTIYF,TGTGCCTGGAATAAACCGGGACAGGGGGCTGGAAACACCATATATTTT
TRBJ2-3,TRBV4-2,.,few,CASSRRGLSGPSTDTQYF,TGTGCCAGCAGCCGGAGGGGGCTTAGCGGACCTAGCACAGATACGCAGTATTTT
TRBJ1-2,TRBV29-1,.,.,CSVLQAYGYTF,TGCAGCGTTTTACAGGCCTATGGCTACACCTTC
TRBJ2-7,TRBV15,TRBD2,.,CATSSRDYLYEQYF,TGTGCCACCAGCAGCCGGGACTACCTATACGAGCAGTACTTC
TRBJ2-7,TRBV2,TRBD1,few,CATGQVYEQYF,TGTGCCACGGGACAGGTCTACGAGCAGTACTTC
TRBJ2-3,TRBV2,TRBD1,once,CASTLSQTGGRDTQYF,TGTGCCAGCACCCTAAGCCAGACAGGGGGCAGGGATACGCAGTATTTT
TRBJ2-7,TRBV7-2,.,once,CASSLPRGAGSPYEQYF,TGTGCCAGCAGCTTACCTCGCGGGGCAGGGTCTCCCTACGAGCAGTACTTC
TRBJ2-1,TRBV5-1,TRBD2,.,CASRVGTTGTSGGARNEQFF,TGCGCCAGCCGGGTAGGGACTACGGGGACTAGCGGGGGGGCCCGGAATGAGCAGTTCTTC
TRBJ1-2,TRBV6-5,.,.,CASRLDRNMGGYTF,TGTGCCAGCAGATTGGACAGAAATATGGGGGGCTACACCTTC
TRBJ1-1,TRBV6-5,TRBD1,.,CASSDGTGTFEAFF,TGTGCCAGCAGCGATGGGACAGGGACGTTTGAAGCTTTCTTT
TRBJ2-1,TRBV5-4,TRBD2,.,CASGGGASNEQFF,TGTGCCAGCGGCGGGGGGGCGTCTAATGAGCAGTTCTTC
TRBJ2-7,TRBV13,.,.,CASSSGLGATSYEQYF,TGTGCCAGCAGCTCTGGTTTGGGGGCCACCTCCTACGAGCAGTACTTC
TRBJ1-5,TRBV6-6,.,few,CASNLLRSNQPQHF,TGTGCCAGCAACTTGCTGCGTAGCAATCAGCCCCAGCATTTT
TRBJ2-1,TRBV12-5,.,.,CASALEDEQFF,TGTGCTAGTGCCCTGGAGGATGAGCAGTTCTTC
TRBJ1-3,TRBV4-2,.,once,CASSQDRGHSGNTIYF,TGTGCCAGCAGCCAAGACAGAGGGCACTCTGGAAACACCATATATTTT
TRBJ2-6,TRBV10-3,.,.,CAIPTSSGANVLTF,TGTGCCATCCCAACCAGCTCTGGGGCCAACGTCCTGACTTTC
TRBJ1-2,TRBV6-5,.,.,CASSLTGSGYTF,TGTGCCAGCAGTTTAACAGGGTCTGGCTACACCTTC
TRBJ2-7,TRBV6-1,.,.,CASSLTGTEQYF,TGTGCCAGCAGTTTAACAGGAACCGAGCAGTACTTC
TRBJ1-2,TRBV7-6,.,.,CDRCGGGNYGYTF,TGTGACCGATGCGGCGGGGGTAACTATGGCTACACCTTC
TRBJ2-7,TRBV15,.,.,CATRPSHYEQYF,TGTGCCACCCGTCCTAGTCACTACGAGCAGTACTTC
TRBJ2-6,TRBV6-6,.,.,CASSYGRGSGANVLTF,TGTGCCAGCAGTTATGGCAGGGGCTCTGGGGCCAACGTCCTGACTTTC
TRBJ2-4,TRBV2,TRBD2,few,CASCSGGSVNIQYF,TGTGCCAGCTGTAGCGGGGGGTCCGTAAACATTCAGTACTTC
TRBJ2-1,TRBV2,TRBD2,once,CASAAGSSYNEQFF,TGTGCCAGCGCAGCGGGGAGCTCCTACAATGAGCAGTTCTTC
TRBJ2-2,TRBV7-9,.,.,CSSSSSPREANTGELFF,TGTTCCAGCAGCTCCAGTCCCAGGGAGGCCAACACCGGGGAGCTGTTTTTT
TRBJ2-1,TRBV11-2,TRBD2,.,CASSLELAGGLYNEQFF,TGTGCCAGCAGCTTAGAACTAGCGGGGGGATTATACAATGAGCAGTTCTTC
TRBJ2-2,TRBV27,TRBD1,few,CASSTKTGAYTGELFF,TGTGCCAGCAGTACGAAGACAGGGGCCTACACCGGGGAGCTGTTTTTT
TRBJ2-1,TRBV5-4,TRBD1,few,CASSWTGSSNEQFF,TGTGCCAGCAGCTGGACAGGGAGCTCCAATGAGCAGTTCTTC
TRBJ1-2,TRBV7-9,.,.,CASSGTEYGYTF,TGTGCCAGCAGCGGGACTGAGTATGGCTACACCTTC
TRBJ2-1,TRBV9,.,few,CASSPRGREQFF,TGTGCCAGCAGCCCCCGTGGTCGGGAGCAGTTCTTC
TRBJ1-2,TRBV30,.,.,CAQQGAAAYGYTF,TGTGCCCAACAGGGAGCCGCGGCCTATGGCTACACCTTC
TRBJ2-7,TRBV7-2,TRBD2,.,CASSQSGGKQYF,TGTGCCAGCAGCCAAAGCGGGGGGAAGCAGTACTTC
TRBJ2-2,TRBV5-1,.,.,CASSLNSLNTGELFF,TGCGCCAGCAGCTTGAATAGCCTGAACACCGGGGAGCTGTTTTTT
TRBJ2-1,TRBV30,.,.,CAWREMTSSYNEQFF,TGTGCCTGGAGGGAAATGACTAGCTCCTACAATGAGCAGTTCTTC
TRBJ2-7,TRBV6-5,TRBD1,few,CASRRLSTGGSEQYF,TGTGCCAGCAGACGGCTGTCAACAGGGGGCAGCGAGCAGTACTTC
TRBJ2-7,TRBV7-2,.,.,CASTLQPGTEQYF,TGTGCCAGCACCCTCCAACCCGGGACAGAGCAGTACTTC
TRBJ1-5,TRBV7-2,.,once,CASSSRGSNQPQHF,TGTGCCAGCAGCTCCAGGGGTTCCAATCAGCCCCAGCATTTT
TRBJ2-7,TRBV4-3,TRBD2,few,CASSQLTSGGGEQYF,TGCGCCAGCAGCCAGCTTACTAGCGGGGGAGGCGAGCAGTACTTC
TRBJ1-1,TRBV7-3,.,few,CASSPDTNTEAFF,TGTGCCAGCAGTCCCGACACGAACACTGAAGCTTTCTTT
TRBJ1-1,TRBV29-1,.,.,CSVPVNTEAFF,TGCAGCGTTCCGGTGAACACTGAAGCTTTCTTT
TRBJ1-5,TRBV25-1,.,.,CASSESKGDNQPQHF,TGTGCCAGCAGTGAATCAAAAGGGGACAATCAGCCCCAGCATTTT
TRBJ2-2,TRBV10-1,.,few,CASSEGGLATGELFF,TGCGCCAGCAGTGAAGGTGGGCTAGCGACCGGGGAGCTGTTTTTT
TRBJ1-5,TRBV5-1,TRBD1,.,CASSLGQGSNQPQHF,TGCGCCAGCAGCCTTGGACAGGGTAGCAATCAGCCCCAGCATTTT
TRBJ2-7,TRBV29-1,.,once,CSVEDQGRGYEQYF,TGCAGCGTTGAAGACCAGGGGCGCGGCTACGAGCAGTACTTC
TRBJ1-6,TRBV27,.,.,CASSYLRENSPLHF,TGTGCCAGCAGTTACCTACGCGAAAATTCACCCCTCCACTTT
TRBJ1-3,TRBV7-9,.,.,CASSLGSSGNTIYF,TGTGCCAGCAGCTTAGGGAGCTCTGGAAACACCATATATTTT
TRBJ2-4,TRBV5-8,.,.,CASSLLEGLAKNIQYF,TGTGCCAGCAGCTTGTTGGAGGGGCTGGCCAAAAACATTCAGTACTTC
TRBJ2-7,TRBV4-1,.,.,CASSHSEGKSYDQYF,TGCGCCAGCAGCCATTCGGAGGGGAAATCCTACGATCAGTACTTC
TRBJ1-1,TRBV9,TRBD1,few,CASSVGTGVLGTEAFF,TGTGCCAGCAGCGTTGGGACAGGGGTTTTGGGAACTGAAGCTTTCTTT
TRBJ1-1,TRBV11-2,TRBD1,.,CASSRQGNTEAFF,TGTGCCAGCAGCCGACAGGGTAACACTGAAGCTTTCTTT
TRBJ2-3,TRBV5-1,TRBD2,.,CASSLRSSGDTDTQYF,TGCGCCAGCAGCTTGAGGTCTAGCGGGGATACAGATACGCAGTATTTT
TRBJ2-3,TRBV7-2,TRBD2,.,CASSLAAGDSDTQYF,TGTGCCAGCAGCTTAGCAGCGGGGGACTCAGATACGCAGTATTTT
TRBJ2-5,TRBV6-6,TRBD2,.,CASSLLAAQETQYF,TGTGCCAGCAGTCTGCTAGCGGCCCAAGAGACCCAGTACTTC